A selection of T cell receptor beta chains follows, all from one sample in a study of blood T cell repertoires in COVID-19. The table came from immunoSEQ multiplex PCR; TCRdb's copy has only in-frame clones and leaves some out. The repertoire holds tens of thousands of clones, with roughly 90% as singletons. Sequenced material: peripheral blood. These receptors were collected from a man of 80 years or more in a cohort sampled during active COVID-19. CDR3s include the opening cysteine and the closing phenylalanine or tryptophan. A D gene is named only where the DNA matches it firmly. Size is stated for part of the rows, as once, few or many counts, or as a class when the clone is expanded.

d_gene	j_gene	v_gene	abundance	CDR3nt	CDR3aa
TRBD1	TRBJ1-4	TRBV5-6	few	TGTGCCAGCAGCTTGGCGGGACAGGGGTTTGCAACTAATGAAAAACTGTTTTTT	CASSLAGQGFATNEKLFF
.	TRBJ2-1	TRBV4-1	.	TGCGCCAGCAGCCAAGCAGTCTACAATGAGCAGTTCTTC	CASSQAVYNEQFF
.	TRBJ1-1	TRBV7-2	.	TGTGCCAGCAGCTTAGCCCAGGGCACTGAAGCTTTCTTT	CASSLAQGTEAFF
TRBD1	TRBJ2-7	TRBV7-3	.	TGTGCCAGCAGCACGGGACAGGGTCCGTACGAGCAGTACTTC	CASSTGQGPYEQYF
.	TRBJ2-2	TRBV11-3	.	TGTGCCAGCAGCCCCGAGGGTTTGGCCGGGGAGCTGTTTTTT	CASSPEGLAGELFF
TRBD2	TRBJ2-5	TRBV9	.	TGTGCCAGCAGCCCCGGGACTAGCAATGAGGGGACCCAGTACTTC	CASSPGTSNEGTQYF
TRBD2	TRBJ2-3	TRBV6-2/TRBV6-3	.	TGTGCCAGCAGCTATAAGACGGGTAGCGGGTTCACAGATACGCAGTATTTT	CASSYKTGSGFTDTQYF
.	TRBJ1-5	TRBV15	.	TGTGCCACCAGCAAAAACAGGGTGGGTAGCAATCAGCCCCAGCATTTT	CATSKNRVGSNQPQHF
.	TRBJ2-5	TRBV2	.	TGTGCCAGCCCAGGGTTAGAAGAGACCCAGTACTTC	CASPGLEETQYF
TRBD2	TRBJ2-7	TRBV30	.	TGTGCCTGGAGTGTCGGGACTATCTACGAGCAGTACTTC	CAWSVGTIYEQYF
TRBD1	TRBJ1-2	TRBV3-1/TRBV3-2	.	TGTGCCAGCAGCCTAAATCGACAGGGTGGTGGCTACACCTTC	CASSLNRQGGGYTF
TRBD1	TRBJ1-5	TRBV5-1	.	TGCGCCAGCAGCTTGGGGACAGGGGGCGGTCAGCCCCAGCATTTT	CASSLGTGGGQPQHF
TRBD1	TRBJ1-4	TRBV5-8	.	TGTGCCAGCAGCGCGGGGACAGTTGCAACTAATGAAAAACTGTTTTTT	CASSAGTVATNEKLFF
.	TRBJ2-6	TRBV5-1	.	TGCGCCAGCAGCCCAGGGGTTCTGGGGGCCAACGTCCTGACTTTC	CASSPGVLGANVLTF
TRBD2	TRBJ2-3	TRBV30	.	TGTGCCTTGGGACTAGCGGGTGGAACAGATACGCAGTATTTT	CALGLAGGTDTQYF
.	TRBJ2-1	TRBV7-9	.	TGTGCCAGCAGCTTAGTAGGCGGGCGCTCCTACAATGAGCAGTTCTTC	CASSLVGGRSYNEQFF
TRBD1	TRBJ2-1	TRBV12-5	.	TGTGCTAGTGGTTTGGGACAGGGAACGTTCTACAATGAGCAGTTCTTC	CASGLGQGTFYNEQFF